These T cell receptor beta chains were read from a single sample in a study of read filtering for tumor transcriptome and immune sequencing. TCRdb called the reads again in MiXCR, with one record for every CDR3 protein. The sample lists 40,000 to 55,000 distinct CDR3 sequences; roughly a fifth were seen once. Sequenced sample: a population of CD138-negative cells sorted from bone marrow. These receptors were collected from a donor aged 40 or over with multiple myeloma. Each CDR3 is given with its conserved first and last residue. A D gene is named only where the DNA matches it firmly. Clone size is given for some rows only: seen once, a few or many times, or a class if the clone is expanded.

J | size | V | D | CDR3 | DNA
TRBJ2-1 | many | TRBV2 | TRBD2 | CASRPGTSDHNEQFF | TGTGCCAGCAGGCCCGGGACTAGCGATCACAATGAGCAGTTCTTC
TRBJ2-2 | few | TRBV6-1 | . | CASSHERNTGELFF | TGTGCCAGCAGCCACGAACGGAACACCGGGGAGCTGTTTTTT
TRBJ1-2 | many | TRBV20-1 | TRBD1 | CSARYTGVRRSGYTF | TGCAGTGCTAGATATACAGGGGTGAGGCGTTCAGGCTACACCTTC
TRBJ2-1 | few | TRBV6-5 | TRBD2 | CASKSGSGYNEQFF | TGTGCCAGTAAGAGCGGGAGCGGCTACAATGAGCAGTTCTTC
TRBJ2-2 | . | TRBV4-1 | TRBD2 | CASRETSGRAGRTGELFF | TGCGCCAGCAGAGAGACTAGCGGGAGGGCCGGTCGCACCGGGGAGCTGTTTTTT
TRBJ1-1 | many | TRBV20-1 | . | CSARGGKSFGTEAFF | TGCAGTGCTAGGGGGGGCAAGTCTTTTGGGACTGAAGCTTTCTTT
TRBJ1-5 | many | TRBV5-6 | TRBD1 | CASSSRTGRVGRNQPQHF | TGTGCCAGCAGCTCGAGGACAGGTCGCGTAGGCAGGAATCAGCCCCAGCATTTT
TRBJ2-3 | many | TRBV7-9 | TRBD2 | CASSLGAGVTDTQYF | TGTGCCAGCAGCTTAGGAGCGGGAGTAACAGATACGCAGTATTTT
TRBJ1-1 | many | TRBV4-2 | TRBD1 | CASSQDGQGGTEAFF | TGTGCCAGCAGCCAAGATGGGCAGGGGGGCACTGAAGCTTTCTTT
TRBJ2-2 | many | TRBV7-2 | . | CASSPRGRNTGELFF | TGTGCCAGCAGCCCCAGAGGCCGGAACACCGGGGAGCTGTTTTTT